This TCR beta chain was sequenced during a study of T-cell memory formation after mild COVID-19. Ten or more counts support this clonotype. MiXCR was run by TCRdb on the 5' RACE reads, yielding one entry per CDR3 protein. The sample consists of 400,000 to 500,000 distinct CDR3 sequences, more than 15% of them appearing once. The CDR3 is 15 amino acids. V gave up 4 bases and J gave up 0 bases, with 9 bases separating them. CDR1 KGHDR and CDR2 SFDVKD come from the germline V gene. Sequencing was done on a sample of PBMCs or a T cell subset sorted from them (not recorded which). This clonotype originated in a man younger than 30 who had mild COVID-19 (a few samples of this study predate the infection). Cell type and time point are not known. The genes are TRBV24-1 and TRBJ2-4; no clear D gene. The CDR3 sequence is CATSDPSLAKNIQYF. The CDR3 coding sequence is TGTGCCACCAGTGACCCCTCTCTAGCCAAAAACATTCAGTACTTC.